The rows below give T cell receptor beta chains drawn from one sample of a study of human T cells and chemical hapten exposure. TCRdb itself ran the RACE reads through MiXCR, one entry per CDR3 protein. The repertoire holds over 300,000 distinct CDR3 sequences, with roughly 5.3% as singletons. The sample consisted of whole blood, taken in connection with sensitization to the hapten diphenylcyclopropenone (DPC). The source of these receptors is a woman between 50 and 59 years old with alopecia areata. Some clones in this sample may be carry-over from other donors' samples. CDR3s include the opening cysteine and the closing phenylalanine or tryptophan. The order of the fields is V gene, CDR3 protein.

TRBV5-4 CASSSILGEDIQYF
TRBV5-6 CASSLLRDYGYTF
TRBV6-5 CATTGTTNTGELFF
TRBV7-7 CASSHTRDRGGELFF
TRBV12-5 CASGLVPDGHPLGDTQYF
TRBV12-3/TRBV12-4 CASSLSTNEQFF
TRBV11-2 CASSFNRGQKLFF
TRBV30 CAWTRGQGGDTQYF
TRBV5-1 CATTEPSSGGTQYF
TRBV10-3 CAISADSLYGYTF
TRBV5-5 CASSRTGPSYNEQFF
TRBV20-1 CSADGTDDSEQYF
TRBV27 CASSQLGLAFEQFF
TRBV20-1 CSARGQGNIQYF
TRBV29-1 CSAAKPLNREQFF
TRBV15 CATSRDRGHEKLFF
TRBV10-3 CAINRQGGTGELFF
TRBV2 CASSEVWVRGEQFF
TRBV6-2/TRBV6-3 CASSPVTGGGGQPQHF
TRBV27 CATKKASANTEAFF
TRBV20-1 CSARDFRPVNTEAFF
TRBV15 CATSGGRGTEAFF
TRBV7-2 CASSQRITDTQYF